One sample yielded the 10 T cell receptor beta chains listed below, sequenced in a study of control samples from healthy donors and cancer patients. The protocol was immunoSEQ multiplex PCR, while the TCRdb copy is restricted to in-frame clones and leaves out a portion. The listing records about 190,000 clones. Source material: blood. The receptors come from a woman aged 25 to 39 in good health.

The gene calls are TRBV29-1 and TRBJ1-2, with a possible D match to TRBD1 (5 bases). The ends were cut back, 5 bases at V and 6 bases at J, with 13 bases in the middle. The CDR3 consists of 12 residues. The V gene's germline CDR1 is SQVTM and CDR2 ANQGSEA. CDR3 region: CSVQGHKDGYTF. In DNA form, the CDR3 reads TGCAGCGTTCAAGGACACAAAGATGGCTACACCTTC.

The chain couples TRBV5-1 to TRBJ2-3, with TRBD2 matching over 8 bases. Germline V gene data show CDR1 as SGHRS and CDR2 as YFSETQ. V was clipped by 6 bases and J by 0 bases; unmatched bases: 3. The CDR3 is made up of 14 amino acids. CDR3 region: CASKVAGSTDTQYF. The DNA for the CDR3 is TGCGCCAGCAAGGTAGCGGGGAGCACAGATACGCAGTATTTT. Together with reference TRBV5-1 and TRBJ2-3, the CDR3 gives the full variable domain: KAGVTQTPRYLIKTRGQQVTLSCSPISGHRSVSWYQQTPGQGLQFLFEYFSETQRNKGNFPGRFSGRQFSNSRSEMNVSTLELGDSALYLCASKVAGSTDTQYFGPGTRLTVL.

V and J are TRBV13 and TRBJ1-2; D unresolved. Deletions cut 5 bases from V and 7 bases from J, with 17 bases between. Germline CDR1 and CDR2: PRHDT and FYEKMQ (reference sequence). The CDR3 contains 14 residues. The DNA of the CDR3 is TGTGCCAGCAGCCGAGCTCGTCCCCACATTGGCTACACCTTC. Amino acid sequence: CASSRARPHIGYTF.

This chain links TRBV6-5 with TRBJ2-3; 7 nucleotides align to TRBD2. The CDR3 totals 11 residues. Germline V gives CDR1 MNHEY, CDR2 SVGAGI. V dropped 8 bases and J dropped 9; count of bases not matched to a gene: 5. The CDR3 loop is CASGEGGTQYF. In DNA, the CDR3 is TGTGCCAGCGGGGAGGGAGGGACGCAGTATTTT.

This chain joins TRBV6-2 or TRBV6-3 and TRBJ1-5, with a possible D match to TRBD1 (6 bases). There are 15 residues in the CDR3. With 2 bases removed from V and 3 bases from J, the gap between germline ends came to 11 bases. Per germline, CDR1 MNHEY and CDR2 SVGEGT. CDR3 sequence reads: CASSYRGTFNQPQHF. The CDR3 DNA follows: TGTGCCAGCAGTTACCGTGGGACATTCAATCAGCCCCAGCATTTT.

The chain uses TRBV7-9 and TRBJ1-1; D not resolved. CDR1 and CDR2 (germline): SEHNR, FQNEAQ (reference sequence). V was pared by 2 bases and J by 6 bases, with 10 bases between. CDR3 length: 13 amino acids. CDR3 region: CASSLTGKSEAFF. CDR3 nucleotides: TGTGCCAGCAGCTTAACTGGGAAATCTGAAGCTTTCTTT.

The rearrangement links TRBV29-1 to TRBJ2-2; D uncertain. The germline gives CDR1 SQVTM, CDR2 ANQGSEA. This CDR3 region has 12 residues. V was pared by 6 bases and J by 2 bases, with 7 bases between. CDR3 coding DNA: TGCAGCGTGGCCAGAAACACCGGGGAGCTGTTTTTT. This codes for CSVARNTGELFF.

The chain is built from TRBV4-1 and TRBJ2-1; D is unclear. V gave up 0 bases and J gave up 12 bases, with 9 bases separating them. Germline CDR1 and CDR2: MGHRA and YSYEKL. There are 12 residues in the CDR3. CDR3 coding DNA: TGCGCCAGCAGCCAAGATAGCTATCGGCAGTTCTTC. The encoded protein is CASSQDSYRQFF.

The chain is built from TRBV18 and TRBJ1-1; D is uncertain. CDR3 length: 13 amino acids. The V and J ends lost 3 bases and 3 bases respectively, with 8 bases between them. Germline lookup yields CDR1 KGHSH and CDR2 LQKENI. CDR3 protein: CASSPRSDTEAFF. CDR3 DNA sequence: TGTGCCAGCTCACCGAGGAGCGACACTGAAGCTTTCTTT.

The chain carries TRBV28 and TRBJ1-2, with TRBD1 matching over 7 bases. Unmatched junction bases numbered 6, after V lost 5 bases and J lost 6 bases. CDR1 is MDHEN and CDR2 is SYDVKM in the germline V gene. This CDR3 is 13 amino acids long. The CDR3 reads CASSRQGRHGYTF. The CDR3 coding sequence is TGTGCCAGCAGTAGACAGGGAAGGCATGGCTACACCTTC.